The 3 T cell receptor beta chains below all came from one sample that was sequenced in a study of blood T cell repertoires in COVID-19. TCRdb's copy holds only in-frame clones and misses some; the assay was immunoSEQ multiplex PCR. The table includes around 180,000 clones, about 85% detected once. Input material: peripheral blood. The receptor set was obtained from a man in his sixties or seventies with active or convalescent COVID-19.

The chain couples TRBV15 to TRBJ1-3, with D perhaps TRBD1 (5 bases). CDR3 length: 15 residues. Germline V gene lookup returns CDR1 LNHNV and CDR2 YYDKDF (reference sequence). The V end was cut by 2 bases, the J end by 5 bases, with 13 bases between. The CDR3 sequence: CATSRNSGTRNTIYF. The CDR3 nucleotides are TGTGCCACCAGCAGAAACTCAGGGACTCGAAACACCATATATTTT.

The chain is built from TRBV20-1 and TRBJ2-2, with D possibly TRBD2 on 6 matching bases. The germline gives CDR1 DFQATT, CDR2 SNEGSKA (reference sequence). CDR3 length: 14 amino acids. Trimming removed 3 bases at V and 4 bases at J, with 12 bases between. The CDR3 region is CSASASASTGELFF. The CDR3 DNA reads TGCAGTGCTAGTGCTAGCGCGAGCACCGGGGAGCTGTTTTTT.

The V gene is TRBV27, the J gene TRBJ2-7; 9 positions agree with TRBD1. The CDR3 has 16 amino acids. Germline lookup yields CDR1 MNHEY and CDR2 SMNVEV (reference sequence). Trimming at V came to 2 bases and at J to 0 bases, leaving 5 bases not matched to a gene. The CDR3 spells CASSLNRGLYSYEQYF. Written as DNA, the CDR3 is TGTGCCAGCAGTTTAAACAGGGGGCTCTACTCCTACGAGCAGTACTTC.